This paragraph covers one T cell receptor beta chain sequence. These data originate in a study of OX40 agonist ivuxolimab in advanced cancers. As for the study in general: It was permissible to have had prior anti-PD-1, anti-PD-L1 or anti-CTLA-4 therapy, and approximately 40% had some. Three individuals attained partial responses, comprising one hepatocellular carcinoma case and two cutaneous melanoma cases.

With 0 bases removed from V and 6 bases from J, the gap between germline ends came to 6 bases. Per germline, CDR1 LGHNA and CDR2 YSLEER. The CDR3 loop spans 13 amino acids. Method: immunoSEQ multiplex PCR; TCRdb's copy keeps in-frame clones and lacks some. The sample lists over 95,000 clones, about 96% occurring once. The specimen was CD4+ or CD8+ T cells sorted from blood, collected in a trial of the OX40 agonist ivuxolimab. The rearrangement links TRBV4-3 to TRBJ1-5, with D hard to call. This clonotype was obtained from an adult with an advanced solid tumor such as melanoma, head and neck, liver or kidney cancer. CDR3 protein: CASSQDRRQPQHF. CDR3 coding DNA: TGCGCCAGCAGCCAAGATCGGCGTCAGCCCCAGCATTTT.